One sample yielded the 19 T cell receptor beta chains listed below, sequenced in a study of T cell repertoires in cytomegalovirus infection. No antigen has been identified for these receptors. TCRdb itself ran the reads through MiXCR, one entry per CDR3 protein. Among about 150,000 distinct CDR3 sequences listed, about 32% were seen once. The sample was CD8+ T cells from cultured PBMCs, taken from culture after CMV antigen stimulation. These receptors were taken from a human donor in good health (CMV status not recorded). Some clones in this sample may be carry-over from other donors' samples.

The chain carries TRBV2 and TRBJ2-1; the match to TRBD2 covers 9 bases. The CDR3 consists of 13 residues. The V gene's germline CDR1 is SNHLY and CDR2 FYNNEI. Trimming took 3 bases from V and 7 from J; bases not matched to a gene: 1. The CDR3 nucleotides are TGTGCCAGCAGTGATAGCGGGGGTAATGAGCAGTTCTTC. Residues: CASSDSGGNEQFF.

Only a few counts were recorded for this clonotype. The V and J genes are TRBV20-1 and TRBJ2-6; either TRBD1 or TRBD2 may supply D (5 bases each). Per the germline V gene, CDR1 is DFQATT and CDR2 is SNEGSKA (reference sequence). The length of the CDR3 is 16 residues. V lost 1 base and J lost 4, with 14 bases in between. The CDR3 loop reads CSARVETGRGANVLTF. CDR3 nucleotides: TGCAGTGCTAGAGTAGAGACGGGGCGAGGGGCCAACGTCCTGACTTTC.

The sample holds many counts of this clonotype. The genes are TRBV2 and TRBJ2-1; D possibly corresponds to TRBD1 (6 bases). The V gene lost 4 bases and the J gene lost 2 bases, with 12 bases spanning the gap. Germline V gene lookup returns CDR1 SNHLY and CDR2 FYNNEI. This CDR3 region has 15 residues. The CDR3 DNA reads TGTGCCAGCAGTGGTACCAGGGGTACCTACAATGAGCAGTTCTTC. This gives the protein CASSGTRGTYNEQFF.

This clonotype was counted a few times. This chain joins TRBV6-2 or TRBV6-3 and TRBJ2-1, with 7 positions matching TRBD1. V lost 10 bases and J lost 4; bases outside the gene matches: 1. Per the germline V gene, CDR1 is MNHEY and CDR2 is SVGEGT. This CDR3 contains 11 residues. This CDR3 reads CATQGYNEQFF. For the CDR3, the DNA is TGTGCCACACAGGGGTACAATGAGCAGTTCTTC.

The chain combines TRBV6-2 or TRBV6-3 with TRBJ2-1; unclear D gene. The germline CDR1 and CDR2 sequences are MNHEY and SVGEGT. Trimming cost V 0 bases and J 0 bases, with 9 bases left between them. The CDR3 length is 16 residues. The CDR3: CASSYSTAHSYNEQFF. CDR3 bases: TGTGCCAGCAGTTACTCAACAGCCCACTCCTACAATGAGCAGTTCTTC.

This clonotype appeared many times. The chain uses TRBV12-3 or TRBV12-4 and TRBJ1-6; D perhaps matches TRBD1 (6 bases). Trimming took off 3 bases at V and 10 bases at J, with 16 bases between the two ends. This CDR3 comprises 15 residues. The CDR3 DNA is TGTGCCAGCAGTTTTGTGGGGTTTGGGGGCTCACCCCTCCACTTT. This gives the protein CASSFVGFGGSPLHF.

The genes are TRBV2 and TRBJ2-1, with 7 bases lining up with TRBD1. Trimming removed 11 bases from V and 2 bases from J; junction bases left unmatched: 9. The CDR3 extends over 14 amino acids. Germline CDR1 and CDR2: SNHLY and FYNNEI. The CDR3 reads CAGKQGFTYNEQFF. The CDR3 DNA reads as TGTGCCGGTAAACAGGGGTTTACCTACAATGAGCAGTTCTTC. Using reference TRBV2 and TRBJ2-1 for the parts outside the CDR3, the full variable domain is EPEVTQTPSHQVTQMGQEVILRCVPISNHLYFYWYRQILGQKVEFLVSFYNNEISEKSEIFDDQFSVERPDGSNFTLKIRSTKLEDSAMYFCAGKQGFTYNEQFFGPGTRLTVL.

V gene TRBV25-1 combines with J gene TRBJ2-3; tentative D call: TRBD2 (7 bases). In germline, CDR1 is MGHDK, CDR2 SYGVNS. The CDR3 extends over 15 amino acids. V was trimmed by 2 bases and J by 4 bases, leaving 13 bases between them. The CDR3 nucleotides are TGTGCCAGCAGTGAAGAGGGGAGGGGGGCAGATACGCAGTATTTT. It specifies CASSEEGRGADTQYF. Looking up the rest from reference TRBV25-1 and TRBJ2-3 gives the full variable domain: EADIYQTPRYLVIGTGKKITLECSQTMGHDKMYWYQQDPGMELHLIHYSYGVNSTEKGDLSSESTVSRIRTEHFPLTLESARPSHTSQYLCASSEEGRGADTQYFGPGTRLTVL.

The chain uses TRBV15 and TRBJ2-1, with 13 bases that match TRBD2. The CDR3 spans 17 residues. The germline V gene encodes CDR1 LNHNV and CDR2 YYDKDF (reference sequence). Germline trimming cut 3 bases from V and 0 bases from J; bases unmatched to any gene: 2. As DNA, the CDR3 is TGTGCCACCAGCAGGGGACTAGCGGGGAGCTCCTACAATGAGCAGTTCTTC. It translates to CATSRGLAGSSYNEQFF.

V and J are TRBV7-9 and TRBJ2-7; TRBD1 is a possible D gene (5 bases). Trimming left V 4 bases short and J 1 base short, with 14 bases between. Germline-derived CDR1 and CDR2 are SEHNR and FQNEAQ (reference sequence). The CDR3 loop spans 15 amino acids. The CDR3 coding sequence is TGTGCCAGCAGCTCAACCAGGGTTTTTTCCTACGAGCAGTACTTC. This encodes CASSSTRVFSYEQYF.

This clonotype was recorded at least ten times. The V call is TRBV11-2, the J call TRBJ1-3; no firm D call. The germline gives CDR1 SGHAT, CDR2 FQNNGV. The CDR3 has 14 amino acids. Trimming cost V 3 bases and J 0 bases, with 6 bases left between them. This CDR3 is CASSFWDSGNTIYF. The DNA of the CDR3 is TGTGCCAGCAGCTTCTGGGACTCTGGAAACACCATATATTTT.

This sequence joins TRBV2 and TRBJ2-3; perhaps D is TRBD1 or TRBD2 (5 bases each). The CDR3 spans 14 residues. Trimming removed 10 bases at V and 3 bases at J, with 17 bases between. Germline V gene sequence: CDR1 SNHLY, CDR2 FYNNEI. CDR3 in amino acids: CANSKGPYTDTQYF. CDR3 sequence (DNA): TGTGCCAACTCAAAGGGACCATATACAGATACGCAGTATTTT. The full variable domain, in which reference TRBV2 and TRBJ2-3 provide the parts outside the CDR3, is EPEVTQTPSHQVTQMGQEVILRCVPISNHLYFYWYRQILGQKVEFLVSFYNNEISEKSEIFDDQFSVERPDGSNFTLKIRSTKLEDSAMYFCANSKGPYTDTQYFGPGTRLTVL.

The CDR3 region is CASSPTGEANTEAFF. As DNA, the CDR3 is TGTGCCAGCTCCCCCACAGGGGAGGCGAACACTGAAGCTTTCTTT. This chain connects TRBV18 to TRBJ1-1; 7 bases are shared with TRBD1. This CDR3 contains 15 residues. Unmatched junction bases numbered 8, after V lost 6 bases and J lost 1 base. Germline V CDR1 and CDR2: KGHSH, LQKENI.

In this sample, this clonotype turned up a few times. The rearrangement joins TRBV12-3 or TRBV12-4 to TRBJ1-3; perhaps TRBD1 as D (6 bases). CDR3 length equals 14 residues. Deletions cut 7 bases from V and 5 bases from J, with 15 bases between. CDR3 protein: CASNTGLRRNTIYF. The CDR3, as DNA: TGTGCCAGCAACACAGGGTTACGGAGAAACACCATATATTTT.

This clonotype was counted many times. The V and J genes are TRBV12-3 or TRBV12-4 and TRBJ2-2; D perhaps matches TRBD2 (6 bases). V lost 4 bases and J lost 3, with 15 bases in between. CDR3 size: 16 residues. The chain's CDR3 is CASSSLGGADTGELFF. The CDR3 bases are TGTGCCAGCAGTTCTTTGGGCGGGGCGGACACCGGGGAGCTGTTTTTT.

This clonotype was seen only a few times. The V and J genes are TRBV13 and TRBJ1-3; D is ambiguous. Trimming left V 4 bases short and J 7 bases short, with 8 bases between. The germline gives CDR1 PRHDT, CDR2 FYEKMQ (reference sequence). This CDR3 has 12 residues. The CDR3: CASSSYGNTIYF. The DNA for the CDR3 is TGTGCCAGCAGCTCCTATGGCAACACCATATATTTT.

This clonotype occurred a few times. The V gene is TRBV12-3 or TRBV12-4, the J gene TRBJ1-2; D possibly corresponds to TRBD1 (5 bases). The V and J ends lost 7 bases and 6 bases respectively, with 15 bases between them. The CDR3 is 13 residues long. As DNA, the CDR3 is TGTGCCAGCACCTCTCCAGGGCAAGATGGCTACACCTTC. Protein sequence: CASTSPGQDGYTF.

The chain joins TRBV6-6 to TRBJ2-7, with 9 positions matching TRBD1. There are 15 residues in the CDR3. CDR1 and CDR2 (germline): MNHNY, SVGAGI (reference sequence). V lost 0 bases to trimming and J lost 7 bases; unmatched junction nucleotides: 7. The chain's CDR3 is CASSYSGQGPVEQYF. The CDR3 DNA sequence: TGTGCCAGCAGTTACTCTGGACAGGGGCCTGTGGAGCAGTACTTC.

V usage is TRBV7-4 and J usage is TRBJ1-5, with D hard to call. The CDR3 runs to 14 residues. CDR1 SGHVT and CDR2 SQSDAQ come from the germline V gene. Trimming stripped 3 bases from V and 0 bases from J, with 6 bases between. For the CDR3, the DNA is TGTGCCAGCAGCTTTGATCTTAGCAATCAGCCCCAGCATTTT. It codes for CASSFDLSNQPQHF.